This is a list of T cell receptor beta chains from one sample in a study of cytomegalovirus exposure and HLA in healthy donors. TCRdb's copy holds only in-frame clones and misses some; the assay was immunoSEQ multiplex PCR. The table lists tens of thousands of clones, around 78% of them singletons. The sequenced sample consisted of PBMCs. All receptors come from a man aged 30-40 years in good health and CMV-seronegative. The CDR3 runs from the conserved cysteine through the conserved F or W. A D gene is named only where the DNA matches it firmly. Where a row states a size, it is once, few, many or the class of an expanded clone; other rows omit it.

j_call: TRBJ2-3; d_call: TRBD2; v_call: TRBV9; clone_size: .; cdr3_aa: CASSVRGGGSGDTQYF; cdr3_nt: TGTGCCAGCAGCGTGAGGGGCGGGGGGTCGGGAGATACGCAGTATTTT
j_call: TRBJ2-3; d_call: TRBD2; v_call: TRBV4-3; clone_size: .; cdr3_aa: CASSQDGGSGGTDTQYF; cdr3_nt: TGCGCCAGCAGCCAAGATGGGGGTAGCGGGGGCACAGATACGCAGTATTTT
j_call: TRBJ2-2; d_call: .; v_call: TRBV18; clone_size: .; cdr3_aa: CASSPRGYTGELFF; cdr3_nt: TGTGCCAGCTCACCAAGGGGGTACACCGGGGAGCTGTTTTTT
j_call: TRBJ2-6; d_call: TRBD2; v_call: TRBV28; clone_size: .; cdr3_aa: CASPNPREEDLISGANVLTF; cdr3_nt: TGTGCCAGCCCCAACCCCCGGGAGGAGGACCTGATCTCAGGGGCCAACGTCCTGACTTTC
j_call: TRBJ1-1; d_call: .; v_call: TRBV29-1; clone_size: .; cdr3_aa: CSVEAQGNTEAFF; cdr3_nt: TGCAGCGTTGAGGCGCAGGGGAACACTGAAGCTTTCTTT
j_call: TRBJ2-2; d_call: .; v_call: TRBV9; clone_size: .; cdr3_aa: CASSVFDVSGGELFF; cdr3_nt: TGTGCCAGCAGCGTATTTGATGTGAGCGGCGGGGAGCTGTTTTTT
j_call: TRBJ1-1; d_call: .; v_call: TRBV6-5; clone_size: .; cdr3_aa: CASSRTRGNTEAFF; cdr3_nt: TGTGCCAGCAGTCGGACCAGGGGGAACACTGAAGCTTTCTTT
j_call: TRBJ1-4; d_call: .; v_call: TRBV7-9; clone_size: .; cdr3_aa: CASSKDKAQPEKLFF; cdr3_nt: TGTGCCAGCAGCAAAGACAAGGCCCAGCCCGAAAAACTGTTTTTT
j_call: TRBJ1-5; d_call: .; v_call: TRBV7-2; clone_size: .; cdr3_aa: CASSREGYSNQPQHF; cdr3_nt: TGTGCCAGCAGCCGGGAGGGGTATAGCAATCAGCCCCAGCATTTT
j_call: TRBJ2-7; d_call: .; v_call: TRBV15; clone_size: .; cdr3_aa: CATSREGVSYEQYF; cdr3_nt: TGTGCCACCAGCAGAGAAGGGGTATCCTACGAGCAGTACTTC
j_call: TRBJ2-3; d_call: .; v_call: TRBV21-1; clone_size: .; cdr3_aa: CASSKERVWGEWDTDTQYF; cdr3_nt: TGTGCCAGCAGCAAAGAAAGGGTTTGGGGGGAGTGGGACACAGATACGCAGTATTTT
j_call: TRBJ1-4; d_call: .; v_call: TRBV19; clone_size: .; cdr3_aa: CASSTARGGDEKLFF; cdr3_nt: TGTGCCAGTAGTACGGCCCGGGGGGGGGATGAAAAACTGTTTTTT
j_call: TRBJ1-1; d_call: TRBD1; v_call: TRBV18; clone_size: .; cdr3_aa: CASSPRVDRAGNTEAFF; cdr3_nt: TGTGCCAGCTCACCCAGGGTTGACAGGGCGGGGAACACTGAAGCTTTCTTT
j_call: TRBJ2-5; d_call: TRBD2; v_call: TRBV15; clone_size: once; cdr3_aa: CATRRRRAGGGETQYF; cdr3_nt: TGTGCCACCCGCCGGAGGAGGGCGGGAGGGGGGGAGACCCAGTACTTC
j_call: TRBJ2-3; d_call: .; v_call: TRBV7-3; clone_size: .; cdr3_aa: CASSLEFGTDTQYF; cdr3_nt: TGTGCCAGCAGCTTAGAGTTCGGCACAGATACGCAGTATTTT
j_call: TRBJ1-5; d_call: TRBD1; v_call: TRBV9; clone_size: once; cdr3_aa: CASSLQGRPNQPQHF; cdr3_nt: TGTGCCAGCAGCCTACAGGGGAGGCCCAATCAGCCCCAGCATTTT
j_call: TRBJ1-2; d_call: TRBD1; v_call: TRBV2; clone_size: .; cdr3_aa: CASSLKTGSYGYTF; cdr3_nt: TGTGCCAGCAGTTTAAAGACAGGGAGCTATGGCTACACCTTC
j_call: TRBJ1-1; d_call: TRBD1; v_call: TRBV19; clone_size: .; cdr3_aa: CASSIDRDSEAFF; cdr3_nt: TGTGCCAGTAGTATAGATCGGGACAGCGAAGCTTTCTTT
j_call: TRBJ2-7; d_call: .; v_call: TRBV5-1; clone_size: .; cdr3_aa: CASSLDILQGTYEQYF; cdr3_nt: TGCGCCAGCAGCTTGGATATTCTACAGGGGACTTACGAGCAGTACTTC
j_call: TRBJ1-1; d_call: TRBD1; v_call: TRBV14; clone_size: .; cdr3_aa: CASSQLRQGRTEAFF; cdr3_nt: TGTGCCAGCAGCCAACTTCGACAGGGCAGGACTGAAGCTTTCTTT
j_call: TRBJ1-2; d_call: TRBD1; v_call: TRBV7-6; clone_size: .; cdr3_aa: CASSLGGQGAIYGYTF; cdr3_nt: TGTGCCAGCAGCTTGGGGGGACAGGGGGCAATCTATGGCTACACCTTC
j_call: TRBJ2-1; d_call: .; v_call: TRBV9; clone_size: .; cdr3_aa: CASSPRAGNEQFF; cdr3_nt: TGTGCCAGCAGCCCCCGCGCGGGGAATGAGCAGTTCTTC